This T cell receptor beta chain is from a study of response to subunit inactivated influenza vaccine (dated by TCRdb to 2017 to 2018). Broadly, across the study: Deep quantitative profiling of the T cell receptor repertoire was used in the study to follow responses to a trivalent subunit inactivated influenza vaccine. What the work shows at the level of the full study, not this receptor alone: The authors proposed that each seasonal influenza vaccination may bring in only a limited number of new T cells.

The library was made by RT-PCR. The sequencer listed for this sample is Illumina HiSeq 2500. In-frame beta chains were kept once TCRdb had trimmed the public reads at Q25 with fastp and called clones with MiXCR. Records with the same CDR3 protein are collapsed into one entry carrying the most frequent genes and DNA. The sample table lists roughly 700,000 distinct CDR3 sequences, about 14% of them with a count of one. Of the sample, roughly 6.4% is held by the ten largest clones. On this clonotype itself: What this receptor recognizes is not known. There are no base qualities to consult, and no much larger clone falls within one base.

The sample in question was PBMCs from blood, obtained approximately 15 days before vaccination. The clonotype originates from a man aged 50 to 59 who received an inactivated influenza vaccine. Donor details come from another sample of the same person, matched by shared clones.

The CDR3 corresponds to CASSVDPGGTDTQYF. The DNA is TGTGCCAGCAGCGTAGATCCGGGAGGCACAGATACGCAGTATTTT. The rearrangement joined TRBV9 to TRBJ2-3, and the D gene may be TRBD2, 6 bases matching. Including cysteine and phenylalanine, the CDR3 has 15 amino acids. The retained sequence is limited to the CDR3, 45 bases, with the frame set at the first base. The germline V gene encodes CDR1 SGDLS and CDR2 YYNGEE. V lost 0 bases and J lost 1 base; the stretch between them is 9 bases long.